This T cell receptor beta chain was recovered during a study of T-cell reconstitution after alpha-beta-depleted transplantation in children (dated by TCRdb to about 2016). Background for the entire study: Using TCR repertoire profiling, the study quantitatively followed how T-cell immune reconstitution unfolded in children after TCRalphabeta/CD19-depleted allogeneic hematopoietic cell transplantation. Study-wide conclusions, independent of this receptor: Over the following months the frequencies of hyperexpanded clones went down, and after one year T-cell counts and TCRbeta diversity were mostly credited to newly produced T cells. The high TCRbeta diversity at day 60 in some patients was ascribed to recipient T cells and intrathymic progenitors that had survived conditioning. About two months after transplant, the apparently early recovery of alphabetaT-cell counts reportedly depended on just several hundred clones that had expanded rapidly and came from non-depleted graft cells.

From the cysteine up to the phenylalanine, the CDR3 has a length of 18 residues. Of the read, only the CDR3 DNA is kept; its 54 bases are in frame from base 1. CDR1 and CDR2, per the germline V gene (reference sequence), are SGHAT and FQDESV. Germline trimming: 5 bases from V, 3 bases from J; junction bases outside gene matches: 14. Points on this clonotype: Its antigen specificity is not known. The record has no base qualities; no much larger clone is one base away.

Receptor libraries were prepared by PCR. Sequenced on an Illumina HiSeq 2500. TCR libraries were prepared with molecular barcoding, using unique molecular identifiers to normalize TCRbeta repertoire quantification. TCRdb took the public reads, trimmed them with fastp at Q25, ran MiXCR for clone calling and kept in-frame beta chains. Rows are unified per CDR3 protein, each entry keeping the most common DNA and genes. The sample table shows about 58,000 distinct CDR3 sequences, and approximately 43% are seen once. The ten largest clones take up about 98% of the sample. This specimen's treatment or condition label, per the study, means: allogeneic hematopoietic cell transplantation with graft depleted of TCRalphabeta T cells and CD19 B cells. The transplant recipients were children given TCRalphabeta/CD19-depleted allogeneic hematopoietic cell grafts.

The sequences come from PBMCs, mostly from graft donor cells, collected 360 days after TCRalphabeta/CD19-depleted stem cell transplant. The sequence came from a male patient between 10 and 17 years old who had a stem cell transplant for acute lymphoblastic leukemia, so the T cells may come from the graft donor. Recombination connected TRBV11-1 to TRBJ2-2, and 8 bases in between align with TRBD2. The CDR3 protein: CASSPTGGGSGYTGELFF. The DNA sequence is given as TGTGCCAGCAGCCCCACGGGAGGGGGGTCCGGATACACCGGGGAGCTGTTTTTT.